The 27 T cell receptor beta chains below were found in one sample sequenced in a study of PD-L1 blockade in urothelial cancer. Time point denoted: pretreatment peripheral blood. Some clones are missing from TCRdb's copy, which holds only in-frame ones; the method was immunoSEQ multiplex PCR. The profile shows about 35,000 clones, roughly four fifths of them singletons. The sequencing used PBMCs, collected around atezolizumab (anti-PD-L1) treatment. The receptors originated from a man in his sixties with urothelial cancer.

The V gene is TRBV7-9, the J gene TRBJ2-7, with 9 bases matching TRBD1. Germline CDR1 and CDR2: SEHNR and FQNEAQ (reference sequence). With 5 bases clipped from V and 6 bases from J, the junction kept 5 bases outside the gene matches. The length of the CDR3 is 13 residues. The CDR3 loop is CASSRLDRGEQYF. In nucleotides, the CDR3 is TGTGCCAGCAGCCGACTGGACAGGGGCGAGCAGTACTTC.

The V and J genes are TRBV6-6 and TRBJ2-7; D is unresolved. This CDR3 contains 15 residues. CDR1 and CDR2 (germline): MNHNY, SVGAGI (reference sequence). V dropped 2 bases and J dropped 2 bases, with 13 bases sitting between them. The CDR3 sequence: CASSYTAQGAYEQYF. For the CDR3, the DNA is TGTGCCAGCAGTTACACGGCGCAAGGAGCCTACGAGCAGTACTTC.

The rearrangement joins TRBV6-6 to TRBJ1-1; 9 bases align to TRBD1. The V segment lost 6 bases and the J segment 1 base; nucleotides outside the gene matches: 9. This CDR3 contains 16 residues. Germline loops: CDR1 MNHNY, CDR2 SVGAGI (reference sequence). CDR3 nucleotides: TGTGCCAGCAGCGGGGGGACAGGGTCGAGGAACACTGAAGCTTTCTTT. This gives the protein CASSGGTGSRNTEAFF.

This clone was seen a few times. The chain employs TRBV10-3 and TRBJ2-1, with 8 nucleotides matching TRBD1. Germline-derived CDR1 and CDR2 are ENHRY and SYGVKD. Germline trimming cut 5 bases from V and 8 bases from J; bases unmatched to any gene: 2. CDR3 size: 12 residues. Written as DNA, the CDR3 is TGTGCCATCAGTCTACAGGGGGATGAGCAGTTCTTC. Translation: CAISLQGDEQFF.

This clone is termed medium-sized. This chain connects TRBV19 to TRBJ1-1, with D hard to call. V shed 7 bases and J shed 4 bases, with 16 bases lying between them. This CDR3 is 14 amino acids long. Germline CDR1 LNHDA, CDR2 SQIVND (reference sequence). The chain's CDR3 is CASTGGYFGTEAFF. In nucleotides, the CDR3 is TGTGCCAGTACGGGAGGGTATTTCGGCACTGAAGCTTTCTTT.

This sequence joins TRBV9 and TRBJ2-3; 7 bases line up with TRBD2. This CDR3 region has 16 residues. Germline lookup yields CDR1 SGDLS and CDR2 YYNGEE. The V segment lost 0 bases and the J segment 0 bases; nucleotides outside the gene matches: 4. The CDR3 here is CASSVVSGTSTDTQYF. The CDR3 DNA is TGTGCCAGCAGCGTAGTAAGCGGGACTAGCACAGATACGCAGTATTTT.

This clone is labeled medium-sized. The chain couples TRBV7-8 to TRBJ2-3, with D possibly being TRBD2 (7 bases). The germline gives CDR1 SGHVS, CDR2 FQNEAQ. V shed 2 bases and J shed 6 bases, with 15 bases lying between them. The CDR3 loop spans 15 amino acids. In DNA form, the CDR3 reads TGTGCCAGCAGCTTATTAGGGGGGGCCGCCGATACGCAGTATTTT. It specifies CASSLLGGAADTQYF.

V gene TRBV4-1 combines with J gene TRBJ2-3; D might be TRBD2 (7 bases). Trimming took off 1 base at V and 3 bases at J, with 17 bases between the two ends. Germline V CDR1 and CDR2: MGHRA, YSYEKL. The CDR3 length is 17 residues. The CDR3 region is CASSQVLGGGATDTQYF. The CDR3 DNA is TGCGCCAGCAGCCAAGTCCTCGGAGGGGGGGCAACAGATACGCAGTATTTT.

The chain joins TRBV5-1 to TRBJ2-2; TRBD1 is a possible D gene (5 bases). Germline lookup yields CDR1 SGHRS and CDR2 YFSETQ. V gave up 4 bases and J gave up 0 bases, with 10 bases separating them. This CDR3 is built from 15 residues. The CDR3 DNA reads as TGCGCCAGCAGCCTAGACAGCGCGAACACCGGGGAGCTGTTTTTT. Translating gives CASSLDSANTGELFF.

Only a few counts were recorded for this clone. The chain joins TRBV11-1 to TRBJ1-1; 7 bases are a match to TRBD1. Germline CDR1 SGHAT, CDR2 FQDESV (reference sequence). This CDR3 has 14 residues. V trimming: 6 bases; J trimming: 1 base; junction bases outside the gene matches: 5. The CDR3 region is CASSKDRRNTEAFF. The CDR3 DNA is TGTGCCAGCAGTAAGGACAGGAGGAACACTGAAGCTTTCTTT.

This clone was seen more than once but under ten times. The chain employs TRBV12-1 and TRBJ1-6; the table's D call of TRBD1 was not tested on the DNA. TRBV12-1 represents a pseudogene. This CDR3 comprises 14 residues. CDR3 in DNA: TGTGCCAGCAGCTCCTTACCGGGACAGGGCACCCTCCACTTT. This translates into CASSSLPGQGTLHF.

V and J are TRBV5-6 and TRBJ2-7; 7 bases agree with TRBD1. Germline values: CDR1 SGHDT, CDR2 YYEEEE. The junction had 9 bases not matched to a gene; V was cut back by 1 base and J by 2 bases. The CDR3 covers 16 residues. The CDR3 is CASSLSGQLSTYEQYF. CDR3 bases: TGTGCCAGCAGCTTGTCGGGACAGCTCTCGACCTACGAGCAGTACTTC.

The chain couples TRBV6-4 to TRBJ2-3; D might be TRBD1 (6 bases). V was shortened by 6 bases and J by 0 bases, with 10 bases between the two germline ends. The CDR3 extends over 14 amino acids. Per the germline V gene, CDR1 is MRHNA and CDR2 is SNTAGT. DNA for the CDR3: TGTGCCAGCAGCCGGGACAAGAGCACAGATACGCAGTATTTT. It encodes CASSRDKSTDTQYF.

The V and J genes are TRBV5-1 and TRBJ2-2, with a tentative D call TRBD2 (6 bases). Germline loops: CDR1 SGHRS, CDR2 YFSETQ. CDR3 length: 16 amino acids. Trimming stripped 0 bases from V and 6 bases from J, with 15 bases between. CDR3 sequence: CASSLAYGSGAGELFF. The CDR3 region has the DNA TGCGCCAGCAGCTTGGCTTATGGGTCGGGGGCCGGGGAGCTGTTTTTT.

J is TRBJ1-2 and V is TRBV2; D perhaps matches TRBD1 (5 bases). V was cut by 8 bases and J by 6 bases, with 13 bases left in between. Germline loops: CDR1 SNHLY, CDR2 FYNNEI. CDR3 length equals 12 residues. CDR3 region: CASGTRVHGYTF. The CDR3 DNA reads TGTGCCAGCGGTACCAGGGTCCATGGCTACACCTTC.

In its sample, this clone was seen a few times. This chain links TRBV2 with TRBJ2-7; D remains ambiguous. The V and J ends lost 2 bases and 4 bases respectively, with 6 bases between them. This CDR3 has 12 amino acids. The germline V gene has CDR1 SNHLY and CDR2 FYNNEI. The CDR3 DNA is TGTGCCAGCAGTGAATACAGATACGAGCAGTACTTC. Translation gives CASSEYRYEQYF.

The CDR3 sequence: CASRSRPEADTQYF. CDR3 nucleotide sequence: TGCGCCAGCAGATCCAGGCCGGAAGCAGATACGCAGTATTTT. The V gene is TRBV4-1, the J gene TRBJ2-3; D is ambiguous. V was cut by 6 bases and J by 4 bases, with 14 bases left in between. The V gene's germline CDR1 is MGHRA and CDR2 YSYEKL. The CDR3 has 14 amino acids.

The chain combines TRBV28 with TRBJ2-5; D is possibly TRBD1 (6 bases). The CDR3 length is 15 residues. The germline V and J ends were trimmed by 1 base and 5 bases, with 14 bases remaining between them. Germline V gene sequence: CDR1 MDHEN, CDR2 SYDVKM. The CDR3 region is CASSLSLGARETQYF. The CDR3 DNA follows: TGTGCCAGCAGTTTATCTTTGGGGGCACGGGAGACCCAGTACTTC.

This chain connects TRBV30 to TRBJ1-3; D gene ambiguous. CDR3 length: 11 residues. Germline V lookup: CDR1 GTSNPN, CDR2 SVGIG (reference sequence). Trimming removed 4 bases from V and 5 bases from J, with 6 bases in between. The CDR3, as DNA: TGTGCCTGGAATTTAAGAAACACCATATATTTT. It yields the protein CAWNLRNTIYF.

The rearrangement joins TRBV28 to TRBJ2-5; D may be TRBD1 (6 bases). This CDR3 contains 15 residues. In germline, CDR1 is MDHEN, CDR2 SYDVKM. V shed 6 bases and J shed 2 bases, with 16 bases lying between them. This CDR3 reads CASSLTGGWQETQYF. CDR3 nucleotide sequence: TGTGCCAGCAGCTTGACAGGAGGCTGGCAAGAGACCCAGTACTTC.

V usage is TRBV27 and J usage is TRBJ2-7; D perhaps matches TRBD1 (6 bases). Per the germline V gene, CDR1 is MNHEY and CDR2 is SMNVEV (reference sequence). This CDR3 region has 13 residues. Trimming stripped 3 bases from V and 7 bases from J, with 13 bases between. The CDR3 DNA reads as TGTGCCAGCAGTTTTAGAGAGAGGGGGGAGCAGTACTTC. Residues: CASSFRERGEQYF.

This clone is labeled as medium-sized (0.01 to 0.1%). The V call is TRBV6-1, the J call TRBJ1-5, with 8 bases that match TRBD1. The germline V gene encodes CDR1 MNHNS and CDR2 SASEGT. V lost 6 bases to trimming and J lost 1 base; unmatched junction nucleotides: 5. This CDR3 spans 15 amino acids. The CDR3 loop reads CASSLDRGSNQPQHF. The DNA for the CDR3 is TGTGCCAGCAGCCTCGACAGGGGAAGCAATCAGCCCCAGCATTTT.

This clone was seen just once. V usage is TRBV28 and J usage is TRBJ1-6; TRBD1 matches at 8 bases. This CDR3 is 13 amino acids long. Germline loops: CDR1 MDHEN, CDR2 SYDVKM. Unmatched junction bases numbered 5, after V lost 7 bases and J lost 9 bases. Here the CDR3 DNA reads TGTGCCAGCATGGCAGGGGGCGCTTCACCCCTCCACTTT. Translated: CASMAGGASPLHF.

This chain joins TRBV4-1 and TRBJ2-1, with 9 bases aligning to TRBD2. The CDR3 covers 15 residues. V lost 3 bases, J lost 7 bases, and 7 bases stayed unmatched. Germline lookup yields CDR1 MGHRA and CDR2 YSYEKL. The CDR3 loop reads CASSHSGGGANEQFF. Here the CDR3 DNA reads TGCGCCAGCAGCCATTCCGGCGGGGGGGCGAATGAGCAGTTCTTC.

This sequence joins TRBV5-1 and TRBJ2-5; TRBD2 might be the D (7 bases). The CDR3 has 15 amino acids. Deletions cut 0 bases from V and 4 bases from J, with 13 bases between. CDR1 and CDR2 (germline): SGHRS, YFSETQ. CDR3 loop: CASSLGGGRPETQYF. CDR3 DNA: TGCGCCAGCAGCTTGGGGGGGGGCAGGCCAGAGACCCAGTACTTC.

The J gene is TRBJ2-7, the V gene TRBV28; no definite D call. Germline V gene lookup returns CDR1 MDHEN and CDR2 SYDVKM. Trimming took 4 bases from V and 2 from J, leaving 9 bases between them. CDR3 length: 13 residues. CDR3 bases: TGTGCCAGCAGTTCCCACAGAACCTACGAGCAGTACTTC. As protein: CASSSHRTYEQYF.

The J gene is TRBJ1-1, the V gene TRBV5-8, with TRBD1 matching over 7 bases. Trimming took 2 bases from V and 3 from J; bases not matched to a gene: 4. Per the germline V gene, CDR1 is SGHTS and CDR2 is YDEGEE. The length of the CDR3 is 14 residues. The CDR3 DNA is TGTGCCAGCAGCTTACAGGGGATGTACACTGAAGCTTTCTTT. It is translated as CASSLQGMYTEAFF.